Following are 17 T cell receptor beta chains from one sample sequenced in a study of cytomegalovirus exposure and HLA in healthy donors. The PCR had 60 Vbeta and 13 Jbeta primers. Profiled with immunoSEQ multiplex PCR; TCRdb holds only in-frame clones, not every one. The sample carries approximately 170,000 clones, over 80% recorded once. Sequenced input: PBMCs. These receptors all come from a boy younger than 10 in good health and CMV-seronegative.

The CDR3 DNA reads TGTGCCAGCAGCCCGGGACTAGCGGGAGGGCTAGGCGAGCAGTACTTC. Protein: CASSPGLAGGLGEQYF. V usage is TRBV7-9 and J usage is TRBJ2-7, with 16 bases fitting TRBD2. CDR3 length equals 16 residues. The trim removed 5 bases at V and 6 bases at J, leaving 7 bases unmatched. The germline CDR1 and CDR2 sequences are SEHNR and FQNEAQ (reference sequence).

In this sample, this clone turned up a few times. The CDR3 DNA is TGTGCCAGCAGCTCCGACAGGGGGTTCTACAATGAGCAGTTCTTC. Residues: CASSSDRGFYNEQFF. The chain links TRBV7-8 to TRBJ2-1, with 9 bases fitting TRBD1. Germline CDR1 is SGHVS and CDR2 is FQNEAQ. J was trimmed by 3 bases and V by 4 bases; bases with no gene match: 4. The length of the CDR3 is 15 residues.

The chain couples TRBV4-3 to TRBJ2-1, with 9 bases lining up with TRBD2. There are 14 residues in the CDR3. Per germline, CDR1 LGHNA and CDR2 YSLEER. The J segment lost 10 bases and the V segment lost 1 base, leaving 5 bases of the junction unmatched. For the CDR3, the DNA is TGCGCCAGCAGCCAAGGCGGGGGGGCCGGGGAGCAGTTCTTC. It yields the protein CASSQGGGAGEQFF.

The table lists this clone with a count of one. The genes are TRBV6-1 and TRBJ2-3, with 7 nucleotides matching TRBD2. Germline V CDR1 and CDR2: MNHNS, SASEGT. Losses at the gene ends were 2 bases for V and 6 bases for J; bases not matched to a gene: 8. This CDR3 region has 15 residues. DNA for the CDR3: TGTGCCAGCAGTGAATTAGGCGGGAGCCGGGATACGCAGTATTTT. Its protein product is CASSELGGSRDTQYF.

This chain connects TRBV6-5 to TRBJ1-2; D gene unclear. Trimming pared 0 bases from V and 6 bases from J, leaving 14 bases between. The CDR3 sequence is 15 residues long. Germline V gives CDR1 MNHEY, CDR2 SVGAGI. CDR3 sequence (DNA): TGTGCCAGCAGTTACTCGTCCGAGACAAAACATGGCTACACCTTC. It is translated as CASSYSSETKHGYTF.

Turning to this clone: The sample holds other DNA sequences that translate to the same CDR3. The chain carries TRBV30 and TRBJ1-5; no definite D call. CDR3 length: 13 residues. Trimming took 0 bases from V and 1 from J, leaving 4 bases between them. Germline-derived CDR1 and CDR2 are GTSNPN and SVGIG (reference sequence). This CDR3 is CAWSVQSNQPQHF. The CDR3 DNA is TGTGCCTGGAGTGTACAGAGCAATCAGCCCCAGCATTTT.

The chain joins TRBV7-2 to TRBJ2-7; 12 nucleotides line up with TRBD2. The CDR3 consists of 15 residues. Germline CDR1 is SGHTA and CDR2 is FQGNSA. With V trimmed by 5 bases and J by 2 bases, 4 bases remained unmatched. The CDR3 is CASSPRTSGTYEQYF. CDR3 DNA sequence: TGTGCCAGCAGCCCACGGACTAGCGGGACCTACGAGCAGTACTTC.

The J gene is TRBJ2-7, the V gene TRBV19; TRBD1 matches 7 bases. This CDR3 spans 13 amino acids. V was pared by 5 bases and J by 5 bases, with 6 bases of the junction left unmatched. Germline V gives CDR1 LNHDA, CDR2 SQIVND (reference sequence). This CDR3 is CASSARDRDEQYF. The CDR3 DNA sequence: TGTGCCAGTAGTGCACGGGACAGAGACGAGCAGTACTTC.

CDR3 amino acids: CASSWNGRFVDEQYF. In nucleotides, the CDR3 is TGTGCCAGCAGTTGGAACGGGAGATTTGTTGACGAGCAGTACTTC. The V call is TRBV14, the J call TRBJ2-7, with D possibly TRBD2 on 6 matching bases. V gave up 6 bases and J gave up 5 bases, with 20 bases separating them. Germline V gives CDR1 SGHDN, CDR2 FVKESK. The CDR3 runs to 15 residues. The full variable domain, in which reference TRBV14 and TRBJ2-7 provide the parts outside the CDR3, is EAGVTQFPSHSVIEKGQTVTLRCDPISGHDNLYWYRRVMGKEIKFLLHFVKESKQDESGMPNNRFLAERTGGTYSTLKVQPAELEDSGVYFCASSWNGRFVDEQYFGPGTRLTVT.

This chain connects TRBV19 to TRBJ1-5; 12 bases are a match to TRBD1. Germline-derived CDR1 and CDR2 are LNHDA and SQIVND (reference sequence). Trimming removed 2 bases from V and 9 bases from J; junction bases left unmatched: 11. The CDR3 sequence is 17 residues long. The CDR3, as DNA: TGTGCCAGTAGTATATTGGTGAGTGGGACAGGGGGCTGGCCCCAGCATTTT. Protein sequence: CASSILVSGTGGWPQHF.

The gene calls are TRBV18 and TRBJ2-1; D gene unclear. Germline V CDR1 and CDR2: KGHSH, LQKENI. V was pared by 4 bases and J by 0 bases, with 10 bases between. The CDR3 totals 15 residues. CDR3 nucleotide sequence: TGTGCCAGCTCACTTAAGTCTAGCTCCTACAATGAGCAGTTCTTC. Its translation: CASSLKSSSYNEQFF.

The chain couples TRBV5-6 to TRBJ2-7, with TRBD1 as a possible D gene (6 bases). The CDR3 is 14 amino acids. The V end lost 4 bases, the J end lost 2 bases, and 13 bases lay between the germline ends. Germline values: CDR1 SGHDT, CDR2 YYEEEE. The DNA of the CDR3 is TGTGCCAGCAGCCTACAGGGTATAACCTACGAGCAGTACTTC. It yields the protein CASSLQGITYEQYF.

The rearrangement uses TRBV2 and TRBJ2-1; TRBD1 agrees at 8 bases. The V gene's germline CDR1 is SNHLY and CDR2 FYNNEI. The CDR3 covers 13 residues. V shed 3 bases and J 10 bases; nucleotides not matched to a gene: 5. The CDR3, as DNA: TGTGCCAGCAGTGAGGACCGGACAGGGGAGCAGTTCTTC. It codes for CASSEDRTGEQFF.

The chain combines TRBV25-1 with TRBJ1-1; 8 nucleotides match TRBD1. The J segment lost 5 bases and the V segment lost 6 bases, leaving 8 bases of the junction unmatched. The CDR3 loop spans 14 amino acids. Germline-derived CDR1 and CDR2 are MGHDK and SYGVNS. Here the CDR3 reads CASRRDRGGTEAFF. The CDR3 DNA reads as TGTGCCAGCAGGCGCGACAGGGGTGGGACTGAAGCTTTCTTT.

The rearrangement links TRBV25-1 to TRBJ1-2, with unresolved D. CDR1 and CDR2 from the germline V gene are MGHDK and SYGVNS. This CDR3 is built from 12 residues. V lost 0 bases to trimming and J lost 8 bases, with 7 bases between them. The DNA of the CDR3 is TGTGCCAGCAGTGAATATTCCGGGGGCTACACCTTC. Protein product: CASSEYSGGYTF.

The V gene is TRBV10-1, the J gene TRBJ2-2, with no clear D. CDR3 length: 17 residues. From germline, CDR1 is WNHNN and CDR2 SYGVQD (reference sequence). The V gene lost 7 bases and the J gene lost 0 bases, with 18 bases spanning the gap. Here the CDR3 DNA reads TGCGCCAGCAATGGAAGACCCGGGTTCACGAACACCGGGGAGCTGTTTTTT. Amino acids: CASNGRPGFTNTGELFF.

This clone appeared once. The V gene is TRBV2, the J gene TRBJ2-1; 7 bases are shared with TRBD2. The germline V gene encodes CDR1 SNHLY and CDR2 FYNNEI. Losses at the gene ends were 7 bases for V and 10 bases for J; bases not matched to a gene: 13. The CDR3 spans 14 residues. The CDR3 reads CASKRGRDLGEQFF. For the CDR3, the DNA is TGTGCCAGCAAGAGAGGGAGGGACCTTGGCGAGCAGTTCTTC.